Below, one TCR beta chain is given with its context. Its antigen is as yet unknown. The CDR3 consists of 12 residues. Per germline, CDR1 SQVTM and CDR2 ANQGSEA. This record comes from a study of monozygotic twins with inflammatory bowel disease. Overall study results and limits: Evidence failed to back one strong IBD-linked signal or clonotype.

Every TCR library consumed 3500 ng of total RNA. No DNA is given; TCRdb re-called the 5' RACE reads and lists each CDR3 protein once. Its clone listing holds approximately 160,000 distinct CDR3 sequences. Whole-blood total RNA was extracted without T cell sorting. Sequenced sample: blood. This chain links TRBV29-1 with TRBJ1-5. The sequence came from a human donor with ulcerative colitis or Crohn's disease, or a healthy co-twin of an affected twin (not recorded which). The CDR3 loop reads CSVGAANQPQHF.